This TCR beta chain was retrieved from a study of T cells after posttransplantation cyclophosphamide. The ends lost 5 bases at V and 0 bases at J; junction bases unmatched: 12. The CDR3 has 18 residues. CDR1 is SEHNR and CDR2 is FQNEAQ in the germline V gene (reference sequence). Sequencing was performed with immunoSEQ multiplex PCR; in TCRdb, only in-frame clones are kept and a portion is missing. The sample lists 12,000 to 15,000 clones; under 85% were seen once. Overall study results and limits: Later post-transplant blood repertoires were often dominated by donor CD8+ memory clones.

A note on this clone: Its antigen remains unknown.

The chain recombines TRBV7-9 with TRBJ2-1, with TRBD1 matching 8 bases. The source of this sequence is a middle-aged man. Sample: memory CD4+ T cells sorted from PBMCs. The CDR3 protein is CASSHGTGFSSSYNEQFF. CDR3 sequence (DNA): TGTGCCAGCAGCCACGGGACAGGATTCTCTAGCTCCTACAATGAGCAGTTCTTC.